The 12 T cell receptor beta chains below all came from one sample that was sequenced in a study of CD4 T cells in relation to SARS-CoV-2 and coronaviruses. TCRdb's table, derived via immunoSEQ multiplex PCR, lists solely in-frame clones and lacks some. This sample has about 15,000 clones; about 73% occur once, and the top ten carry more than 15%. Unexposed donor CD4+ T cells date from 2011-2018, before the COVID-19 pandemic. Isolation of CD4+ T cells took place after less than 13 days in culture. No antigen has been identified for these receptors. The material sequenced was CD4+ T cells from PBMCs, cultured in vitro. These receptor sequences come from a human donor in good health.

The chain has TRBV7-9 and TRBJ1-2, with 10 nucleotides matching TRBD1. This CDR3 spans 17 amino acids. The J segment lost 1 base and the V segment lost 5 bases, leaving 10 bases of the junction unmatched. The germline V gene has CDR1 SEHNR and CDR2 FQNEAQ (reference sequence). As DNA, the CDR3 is TGTGCCAGCAGCCCCTTGGGACAGGGGCCCGATAACTATGGCTACACCTTC. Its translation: CASSPLGQGPDNYGYTF. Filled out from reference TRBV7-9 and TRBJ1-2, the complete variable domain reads DTGVSQNPRHKITKRGQNVTFRCDPISEHNRLYWYRQTLGQGPEFLTYFQNEAQLEKSRLLSDRFSAERPKGSFSTLEIQRTEQGDSAMYLCASSPLGQGPDNYGYTFGSGTRLTVV.

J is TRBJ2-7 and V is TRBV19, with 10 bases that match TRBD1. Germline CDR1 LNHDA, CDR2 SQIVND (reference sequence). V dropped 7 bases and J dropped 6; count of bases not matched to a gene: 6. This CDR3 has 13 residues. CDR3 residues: CASKGTGEGEQYF. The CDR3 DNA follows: TGTGCCAGTAAGGGGACAGGGGAGGGCGAGCAGTACTTC.

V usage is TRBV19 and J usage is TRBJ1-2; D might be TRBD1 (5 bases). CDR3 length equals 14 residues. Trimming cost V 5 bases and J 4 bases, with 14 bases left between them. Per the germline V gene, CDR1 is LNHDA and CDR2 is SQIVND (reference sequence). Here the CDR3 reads CASSLLGGPYGYTF. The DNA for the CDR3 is TGTGCCAGTAGTTTACTGGGGGGACCCTATGGCTACACCTTC. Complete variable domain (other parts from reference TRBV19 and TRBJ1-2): DGGITQSPKYLFRKEGQNVTLSCEQNLNHDAMYWYRQDPGQGLRLIYYSQIVNDFQKGDIAEGYSVSREKKESFPLTVTSAQKNPTAFYLCASSLLGGPYGYTFGSGTRLTVV.

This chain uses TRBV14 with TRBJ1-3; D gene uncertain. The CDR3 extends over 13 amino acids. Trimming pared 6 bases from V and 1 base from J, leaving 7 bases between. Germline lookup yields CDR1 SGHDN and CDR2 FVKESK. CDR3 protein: CASRVSSGNTIYF. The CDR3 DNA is TGTGCCAGCAGAGTGTCGTCTGGAAACACCATATATTTT.

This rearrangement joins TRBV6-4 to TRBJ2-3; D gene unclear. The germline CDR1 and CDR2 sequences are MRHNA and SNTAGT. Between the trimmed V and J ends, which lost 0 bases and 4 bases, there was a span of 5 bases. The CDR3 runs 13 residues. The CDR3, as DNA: TGTGCCAGCAGTGACTCGGACCCAGATACGCAGTATTTT. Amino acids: CASSDSDPDTQYF.

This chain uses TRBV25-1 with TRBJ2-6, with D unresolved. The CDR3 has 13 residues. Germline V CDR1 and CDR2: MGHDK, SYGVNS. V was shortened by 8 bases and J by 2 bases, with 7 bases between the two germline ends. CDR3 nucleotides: TGTGCCAGCGCCCAGACTGGGGCCAACGTCCTGACTTTC. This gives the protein CASAQTGANVLTF.

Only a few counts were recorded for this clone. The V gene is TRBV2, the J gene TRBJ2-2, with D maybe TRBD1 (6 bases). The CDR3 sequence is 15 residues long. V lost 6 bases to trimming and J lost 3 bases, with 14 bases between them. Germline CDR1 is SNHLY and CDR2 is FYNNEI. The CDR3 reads CASRDITGHTGELFF. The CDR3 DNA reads TGTGCCAGCAGAGACATTACAGGGCACACCGGGGAGCTGTTTTTT.

CDR3 residues: CAISDTLTKRTNEKLFF. DNA for the CDR3: TGTGCCATCAGCGATACTCTGACTAAGAGAACTAATGAAAAACTGTTTTTT. This chain connects TRBV10-3 to TRBJ1-4; D call uncertain. This CDR3 has 17 residues. The V and J ends lost 6 bases and 1 base respectively, with 18 bases between them. Germline V gene lookup returns CDR1 ENHRY and CDR2 SYGVKD.

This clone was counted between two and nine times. The CDR3 here is CASTPSRSGANVLTF. The CDR3 nucleotides read TGTGCCAGCACTCCGTCCCGCTCTGGGGCCAACGTCCTGACTTTC. The J gene is TRBJ2-6, the V gene TRBV4-2; D remains unclear. V lost 7 bases, J lost 0 bases, and 10 bases lay in between. The CDR3 consists of 15 residues. Germline V gene lookup returns CDR1 LGHNA and CDR2 YNFKEQ.

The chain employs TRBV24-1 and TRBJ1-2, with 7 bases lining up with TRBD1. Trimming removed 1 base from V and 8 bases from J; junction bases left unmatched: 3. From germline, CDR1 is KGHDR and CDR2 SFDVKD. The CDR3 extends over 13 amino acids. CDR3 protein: CATSDFDRDGYTF. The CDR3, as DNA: TGTGCCACCAGTGATTTCGACAGGGACGGCTACACCTTC.

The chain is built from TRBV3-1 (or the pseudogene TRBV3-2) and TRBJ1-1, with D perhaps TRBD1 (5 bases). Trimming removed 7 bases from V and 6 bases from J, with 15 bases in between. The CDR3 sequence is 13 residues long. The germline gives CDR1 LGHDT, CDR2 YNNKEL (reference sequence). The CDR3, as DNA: TGTGCCAGCATCGAGGGGCGAATGGCTGAAGCTTTCTTT. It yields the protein CASIEGRMAEAFF.

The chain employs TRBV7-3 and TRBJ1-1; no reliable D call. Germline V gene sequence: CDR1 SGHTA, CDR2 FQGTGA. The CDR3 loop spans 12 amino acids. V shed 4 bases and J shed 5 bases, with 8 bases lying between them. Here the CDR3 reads CASSSQGTEAFF. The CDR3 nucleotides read TGTGCCAGCAGCTCTCAAGGGACTGAAGCTTTCTTT. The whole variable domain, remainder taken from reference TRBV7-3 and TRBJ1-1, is GAGVSQTPSNKVTEKGKYVELRCDPISGHTALYWYRQSLGQGPEFLIYFQGTGAADDSGLPNDRFFAVRPEGSVSTLKIQRTERGDSAVYLCASSSQGTEAFFGQGTRLTVV.